Listed below are T cell receptor beta chains from one sample, sequenced in a study of blood T cell repertoires in COVID-19. Repertoires were generated with immunoSEQ multiplex PCR, while TCRdb's copy carries only in-frame clones and drops some. The data hold fewer than 200,000 clones, with more than 75% observed a single time. Sequencing was carried out using peripheral blood. The receptors come from a woman between 45 and 65 years old with active or convalescent COVID-19. Each CDR3 is given with its conserved first and last residue. D genes are given only for firm matches. Part of the rows lack a size; the others show once, few, many or a class for expanded clones.

abundance | j_gene | v_gene | d_gene | CDR3nt | CDR3aa
NA | TRBJ2-1 | TRBV7-3 | NA | TGTGCCAGCAGCTTAACGGCTAGTACCTACAATGAGCAGTTCTTC | CASSLTASTYNEQFF
NA | TRBJ1-5 | TRBV21-1 | NA | TGTGCCAGCAGCAAACCCCTGACAGGGAAAAATAGCAATCAGCCCCAGCATTTT | CASSKPLTGKNSNQPQHF
NA | TRBJ2-7 | TRBV10-3 | NA | TGTGCCATCAGTGAGGGGGGACTGCGCGAGCAGTACTTC | CAISEGGLREQYF
NA | TRBJ2-1 | TRBV7-3 | TRBD2 | TGTGCCAGCAGCTTAATTGCGGGGGTAGCTGAGCAGTTCTTC | CASSLIAGVAEQFF
NA | TRBJ1-4 | TRBV9 | NA | TGTGCCAGCAGCAGGGCAGGGGAAAATGAAAAACTGTTTTTT | CASSRAGENEKLFF
NA | TRBJ2-1 | TRBV7-9 | TRBD2 | TGTGCCAGCAGCTTATTTAACCTAGCGGGGCAAAAGGGTGAGCAGTTCTTC | CASSLFNLAGQKGEQFF
NA | TRBJ1-3 | TRBV10-2 | NA | TGCGCCAGCAGTGACAGGGCAGAAAACACCATATATTTT | CASSDRAENTIYF
NA | TRBJ2-7 | TRBV5-5 | TRBD1 | TGTGCCAGCAGCTTACCCGGGACAGGGGGCGAGCAGTACTTC | CASSLPGTGGEQYF
NA | TRBJ1-1 | TRBV7-2 | NA | TGTGCCAGCAGCCCCCAAAGTGAGGTAAACACTGAAGCTTTCTTT | CASSPQSEVNTEAFF
few | TRBJ1-5 | TRBV19 | TRBD1 | TGTGCCAGTGGGGACAGGGGGTATCAGCCCCAGCATTTT | CASGDRGYQPQHF
NA | TRBJ1-2 | TRBV14 | TRBD1 | TGTGCCAGCAGCCAAGGGGACAGGGTCGGCTATGGCTACACCTTC | CASSQGDRVGYGYTF
NA | TRBJ1-5 | TRBV19 | NA | TGTGCCAGTAGTATCGGGAGAAGTCAGCCCCAGCATTTT | CASSIGRSQPQHF
few | TRBJ1-2 | TRBV20-1 | NA | TGCAGTGCTAGTCAGGGAGGCCTTGACTATGGCTACACCTTC | CSASQGGLDYGYTF
NA | TRBJ2-2 | TRBV5-1 | NA | TGCGCCAGCAGCTTGAGATCGGGGATGAACACCGGGGAGCTGTTTTTT | CASSLRSGMNTGELFF
NA | TRBJ1-5 | TRBV30 | TRBD1 | TGTGCCTGGAGCCAAGGACAGGGTCAGCCCCAGCATTTT | CAWSQGQGQPQHF
once | TRBJ1-6 | TRBV6-5 | TRBD1 | TGTGCCAGCAGTTCCGACAGGGGCAATTCACCCCTCCACTTT | CASSSDRGNSPLHF
NA | TRBJ2-5 | TRBV24-1 | NA | TGTGCCACCGGACACCAGGGGCCGACCCAGTACTTC | CATGHQGPTQYF
NA | TRBJ1-5 | TRBV28 | TRBD1 | TGTGCCAGCAGCCACACGACAGGGTCCTTCAATCAGCCCCAGCATTTT | CASSHTTGSFNQPQHF
NA | TRBJ2-7 | TRBV19 | TRBD1 | TGTGCCAGTAGTTCTCGGACAGGGGAATACGAGCAGTACTTC | CASSSRTGEYEQYF
NA | TRBJ1-1 | TRBV3-1/TRBV3-2 | NA | TGTGCCAGCAGCCAAGGATACAGGTTGACTGAAGCTTTCTTT | CASSQGYRLTEAFF
NA | TRBJ2-1 | TRBV7-2 | NA | TGTGCCAGCAGCATAGGGGGCGGGGCCCAGTTTAATGAGCAGTTCTTC | CASSIGGGAQFNEQFF
NA | TRBJ2-6 | TRBV20-1 | TRBD2 | TGCAGTGCTAGTGCGGGACTAGCGGGAGGTTCTGGGGCCAACGTCCTGACTTTC | CSASAGLAGGSGANVLTF
NA | TRBJ2-7 | TRBV6-5 | TRBD1 | TGTGCCAGCATTCAAGGTCGACAGGGCCACGAGCAGTACTTC | CASIQGRQGHEQYF
few | TRBJ2-7 | TRBV21-1 | NA | TGTGCCAGCAGGGACCGACAGCAAGCCTACGAGCAGTACTTC | CASRDRQQAYEQYF
NA | TRBJ1-5 | TRBV12-3/TRBV12-4 | NA | TGTGCCAGCAGTTTAGAGGGGAAGCAGCCCCAGCATTTT | CASSLEGKQPQHF
NA | TRBJ1-3 | TRBV18 | NA | TGTGCCAGCTCGGAGGGCTTAGCCGCGAACGGAGGAAACACCATATATTTT | CASSEGLAANGGNTIYF
NA | TRBJ2-5 | TRBV4-3 | NA | TGCGCCAGCAGCGCCAATAGCCAGGCTAGCAAAGAGACCCAGTACTTC | CASSANSQASKETQYF
NA | TRBJ2-1 | TRBV5-6 | TRBD1 | TGTGCCAGCAGCTTCCGTAGGGGGCCTGGCTCCTACAATGAGCAGTTCTTC | CASSFRRGPGSYNEQFF
NA | TRBJ1-6 | TRBV15 | NA | TGTGCCACCAGCAGAGTACGCTGGGGAGATTCACCCCTCCACTTT | CATSRVRWGDSPLHF
NA | TRBJ2-7 | TRBV5-5 | TRBD2 | TGTGCCAGCAGCGGAACGACTAGCGGGAGGGCCTCTCGGCTTTGGGAGCAGTACTTC | CASSGTTSGRASRLWEQYF
once | TRBJ1-2 | TRBV13 | TRBD1 | TGTGCCAGCAGCCTACAGGGGGGCTATGGCTACACCTTC | CASSLQGGYGYTF
NA | TRBJ2-3 | TRBV6-1 | TRBD2 | TGTGCCAGCAGTGCACCTGCGGGGGGTTTCACAGATACGCAGTATTTT | CASSAPAGGFTDTQYF
NA | TRBJ1-1 | TRBV2 | NA | TGTGCCAGCAGGGAGGGGCAATACACTGAAGCTTTCTTT | CASREGQYTEAFF